Below are 9 T cell receptor beta chains sequenced from a single sample in a study of radiotherapy plus CTLA-4 blockade in lung cancer. Sequenced by immunoSEQ multiplex PCR; TCRdb stores in-frame clones only, minus some. This sample yields tens of thousands of clones, of which around 69% are seen a single time; around 10% belongs to the top ten. Sequenced here: peripheral blood, sampled from a patient treated with radiotherapy plus ipilimumab. Receptor source: a human donor with non-small cell lung cancer who had stable disease on radiotherapy plus ipilimumab.

V gene TRBV4-1 combines with J gene TRBJ1-5; D not certain. CDR3 size: 14 residues. V lost 3 bases to trimming and J lost 9 bases, with 15 bases between them. Looked up from germline, CDR1 is MGHRA and CDR2 is YSYEKL. The CDR3 coding sequence is TGCGCCAGCAGCCAGGCGGACGGCCGGCGGCCCCAGCATTTT. Its protein is CASSQADGRRPQHF.

The chain is built from TRBV7-8 and TRBJ1-1; D is uncertain. Germline lookup yields CDR1 SGHVS and CDR2 FQNEAQ. Trimming stripped 5 bases from V and 2 bases from J, with 12 bases between. The CDR3 consists of 14 residues. CDR3 coding DNA: TGTGCCAGCAGCCCGAACACTATAAACACTGAAGCTTTCTTT. Amino acids: CASSPNTINTEAFF.

The chain has TRBV27 and TRBJ1-6; a weak D match, TRBD1 (5 bases). Germline CDR1 and CDR2: MNHEY and SMNVEV (reference sequence). The CDR3 consists of 15 residues. Between the trimmed V and J ends, which lost 11 bases and 0 bases, there was a span of 14 bases. The CDR3 bases are TGTGCCGCCGGGACCCCGAGCTCCTATAATTCACCCCTCCACTTT. Amino acid sequence: CAAGTPSSYNSPLHF.

The chain couples TRBV27 to TRBJ1-2, with 7 bases identical to TRBD1. From germline, CDR1 is MNHEY and CDR2 SMNVEV (reference sequence). CDR3 size: 15 residues. The J segment lost 4 bases and the V segment lost 5 bases, leaving 10 bases of the junction unmatched. CDR3 amino acids: CASSDRVTARYGYTF. DNA of the CDR3: TGTGCCAGCAGTGACAGGGTTACGGCGCGCTATGGCTACACCTTC.

The chain carries TRBV18 and TRBJ2-6; D is possibly TRBD2 (6 bases). Trimming stripped 5 bases from V and 4 bases from J, with 12 bases between. Per germline, CDR1 KGHSH and CDR2 LQKENI. CDR3 length equals 15 residues. The CDR3 DNA sequence: TGTGCCAGCTCATCGGCGGGGTCGGGGGCCAACGTCCTGACTTTC. It is translated as CASSSAGSGANVLTF.

Within the sample, this clone is medium-sized (0.01 to 0.1%). V usage is TRBV5-1 and J usage is TRBJ1-3, with TRBD1 as a possible D gene (6 bases). The CDR3 has 15 residues. Trimming removed 2 bases from V and 2 bases from J, with 11 bases in between. Germline V gene lookup returns CDR1 SGHRS and CDR2 YFSETQ. For the CDR3, the DNA is TGCGCCAGCAGCTTAGGGGGTACTACTGGAAACACCATATATTTT. It is translated as CASSLGGTTGNTIYF.

The chain carries TRBV6-1 and TRBJ2-7, with D uncertain. V shed 5 bases and J shed 4 bases, with 15 bases lying between them. Germline-derived CDR1 and CDR2 are MNHNS and SASEGT. The CDR3 loop spans 14 amino acids. CDR3 amino acids: CASSRSDGLYEQYF. The CDR3 DNA reads TGTGCCAGCAGTCGCAGCGACGGATTGTACGAGCAGTACTTC.

The V gene is TRBV7-2, the J gene TRBJ1-2; 8 bases map to TRBD1. The junction had 11 bases not matched to a gene; V was cut back by 6 bases and J by 5 bases. The CDR3 contains 15 residues. Germline V gene data show CDR1 as SGHTA and CDR2 as FQGNSA. The CDR3 DNA follows: TGTGCCAGCAGTCCGGACAGGGACGTGCGGTATGGCTACACCTTC. It translates to CASSPDRDVRYGYTF.

The V gene is TRBV6-6, the J gene TRBJ1-1; D not certain. The ends were cut back, 2 bases at V and 3 bases at J, with 10 bases in the middle. Germline assignment: CDR1 MNHNY and CDR2 SVGAGI (reference sequence). The CDR3 extends over 14 amino acids. The chain's CDR3 is CASSYSFRDTEAFF. The CDR3 nucleotides are TGTGCCAGCAGTTACAGCTTTCGAGACACTGAAGCTTTCTTT.